This passage covers 13 T cell receptor beta chains from one sample sequenced in a study of shared clonotypes between healthy human individuals. The data were produced by immunoSEQ multiplex PCR, yet TCRdb's version contains in-frame clones alone and is incomplete. The data hold roughly 1,500,000 clones, with 95% to 99% observed a single time. The sequenced sample consisted of naive CD4+ T cells sorted from blood. Sample subset: CD45RA+ positively selected. Every receptor here comes from a man aged 30 to 45 in good health.

The V and J genes are TRBV5-6 and TRBJ2-1, with 10 bases lining up with TRBD2. Germline V gene sequence: CDR1 SGHDT, CDR2 YYEEEE. The CDR3 loop spans 16 amino acids. J gave up 2 bases and V 4 bases, and 6 bases lay outside the gene matches. The CDR3: CASSQGLARAYNEQFF. The CDR3 bases are TGTGCCAGCAGCCAGGGACTAGCGCGAGCCTACAATGAGCAGTTCTTC.

Only one count was recorded for this clone. The CDR3 spells CASSQQGSDQPQHF. The CDR3, as DNA: TGTGCCAGCTCACAACAGGGTAGTGATCAGCCCCAGCATTTT. The gene calls are TRBV18 and TRBJ1-5; perhaps TRBD1 as D (6 bases). Germline CDR1 KGHSH, CDR2 LQKENI. There are 14 residues in the CDR3. The V gene lost 4 bases and the J gene lost 5 bases, with 12 bases spanning the gap.

The genes are TRBV5-6 and TRBJ2-7, with TRBD2 as a possible D gene (5 bases). This CDR3 is 15 amino acids long. CDR1 and CDR2 from the germline V gene are SGHDT and YYEEEE. V lost 3 bases to trimming and J lost 0 bases, with 13 bases between them. CDR3 DNA sequence: TGTGCCAGCAGCTCGAAGCGGATTCTCTCCTACGAGCAGTACTTC. Amino acids: CASSSKRILSYEQYF.

The chain links TRBV5-4 to TRBJ1-3; no clear D. Germline-derived CDR1 and CDR2 are SGHNT and YYREEE (reference sequence). The CDR3 covers 13 residues. V lost 5 bases to trimming and J lost 4 bases, with 10 bases between them. As DNA, the CDR3 is TGTGCCAGCAGTATTCGCTCGGGAAACACCATATATTTT. Translation: CASSIRSGNTIYF.

The chain is built from TRBV5-1 and TRBJ1-3; D is perhaps TRBD1 (5 bases). The CDR3 extends over 14 amino acids. Deletions cut 5 bases from V and 3 bases from J, with 12 bases between. Germline V gene lookup returns CDR1 SGHRS and CDR2 YFSETQ. CDR3 amino acids: CASRNTTVGNTIYF. CDR3 DNA sequence: TGCGCCAGCAGAAATACGACAGTTGGAAACACCATATATTTT.

Written as DNA, the CDR3 is TGTGCCAGCAGCCCTTGGAGCGGGAGTTACAATGAGCAGTTCTTC. This codes for CASSPWSGSYNEQFF. The genes are TRBV7-6 and TRBJ2-1; 8 bases align to TRBD2. The J segment lost 4 bases and the V segment lost 5 bases, leaving 7 bases of the junction unmatched. The CDR3 sequence is 15 residues long. Germline values: CDR1 SGHVS, CDR2 FNYEAQ.

This sequence joins TRBV28 and TRBJ2-7, with D possibly being TRBD1 or TRBD2 (5 bases each). Trimming cost V 5 bases and J 2 bases, with 13 bases left between them. The CDR3 is 14 amino acids. The V gene's germline CDR1 is MDHEN and CDR2 SYDVKM. Written as DNA, the CDR3 is TGTGCCAGCAGTCAAACCGGGACGGCCTACGAGCAGTACTTC. Protein product: CASSQTGTAYEQYF.

For the CDR3, the DNA is TGTGCCAGCAGCAAGGACAGGGGGCAGCCCCAGCATTTT. This encodes CASSKDRGQPQHF. This rearrangement joins TRBV28 to TRBJ1-5, with 10 bases fitting TRBD1. Germline V gene sequence: CDR1 MDHEN, CDR2 SYDVKM. The CDR3 length is 13 residues. The V gene end was trimmed by 6 bases and the J gene end by 7 bases; junction bases not matched to a gene: 3.

As concerns this clone: Other nucleotide sequences from this sample produce the same CDR3. The V gene is TRBV18, the J gene TRBJ2-7; TRBD2 matches at 12 bases. The ends lost 6 bases at V and 4 bases at J; junction bases unmatched: 4. The CDR3 is made up of 14 amino acids. CDR1 and CDR2 (germline): KGHSH, LQKENI. CDR3 in amino acids: CASSATSGSYEQYF. DNA of the CDR3: TGTGCCAGCTCCGCGACTAGCGGGAGTTACGAGCAGTACTTC.

V and J are TRBV7-2 and TRBJ2-7, with TRBD1 identical over 7 bases. V gave up 5 bases and J gave up 0 bases; unmatched junction bases: 10. Germline lookup yields CDR1 SGHTA and CDR2 FQGNSA. The CDR3 runs to 16 residues. Here the CDR3 reads CASSLHLGQDSYEQYF. In nucleotides, the CDR3 is TGTGCCAGCAGCCTCCACCTCGGACAGGACTCCTACGAGCAGTACTTC. Using reference TRBV7-2 and TRBJ2-7 for the parts outside the CDR3, the full variable domain is GAGVSQSPSNKVTEKGKDVELRCDPISGHTALYWYRQSLGQGLEFLIYFQGNSAPDKSGLPSDRFSAERTGGSVSTLTIQRTQQEDSAVYLCASSLHLGQDSYEQYFGPGTRLTVT.

This sequence joins TRBV19 and TRBJ1-2; 8 positions agree with TRBD1. This CDR3 is built from 16 residues. Germline CDR1 is LNHDA and CDR2 is SQIVND (reference sequence). The V gene end was trimmed by 5 bases and the J gene end by 4 bases; junction bases not matched to a gene: 12. The chain's CDR3 is CASSETGVDPRYGYTF. The DNA of the CDR3 is TGTGCCAGTAGTGAGACAGGGGTCGATCCACGCTATGGCTACACCTTC.

V is TRBV5-6 and J is TRBJ2-2, with TRBD2 as a possible D gene (5 bases). Per the germline V gene, CDR1 is SGHDT and CDR2 is YYEEEE. This CDR3 comprises 13 residues. Deletions cut 1 base from V and 7 bases from J, with 8 bases between. The CDR3 spells CASSLRGIGELFF. CDR3 nucleotides: TGTGCCAGCAGCTTGCGGGGTATCGGGGAGCTGTTTTTT.

In this sample, this clone turned up once. The genes are TRBV5-1 and TRBJ2-1; the match to TRBD2 covers 11 bases. Trimming removed 4 bases from V and 0 bases from J; junction bases left unmatched: 15. The CDR3 spans 20 residues. Germline CDR1 reads SGHRS; CDR2 reads YFSETQ. This CDR3 is CASSGLQKFTSGSSYNEQFF. CDR3 in DNA: TGCGCCAGCAGCGGACTACAGAAATTCACTAGCGGGAGCTCCTACAATGAGCAGTTCTTC.